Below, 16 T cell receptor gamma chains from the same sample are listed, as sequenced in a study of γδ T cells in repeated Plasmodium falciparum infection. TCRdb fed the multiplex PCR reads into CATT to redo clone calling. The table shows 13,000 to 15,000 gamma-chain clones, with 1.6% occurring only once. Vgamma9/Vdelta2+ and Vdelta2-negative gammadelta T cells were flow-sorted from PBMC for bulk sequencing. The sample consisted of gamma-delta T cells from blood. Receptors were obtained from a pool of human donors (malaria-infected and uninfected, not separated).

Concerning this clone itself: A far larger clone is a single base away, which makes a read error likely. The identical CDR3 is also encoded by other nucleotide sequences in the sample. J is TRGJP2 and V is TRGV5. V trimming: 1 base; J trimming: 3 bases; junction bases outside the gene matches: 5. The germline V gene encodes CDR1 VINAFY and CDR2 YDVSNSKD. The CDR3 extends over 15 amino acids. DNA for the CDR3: TGTGCCACCTGGGACAGTTCTCGTAGTGATTGGATCAAGACGTTT. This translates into CATWDSSRSDWIKTF.

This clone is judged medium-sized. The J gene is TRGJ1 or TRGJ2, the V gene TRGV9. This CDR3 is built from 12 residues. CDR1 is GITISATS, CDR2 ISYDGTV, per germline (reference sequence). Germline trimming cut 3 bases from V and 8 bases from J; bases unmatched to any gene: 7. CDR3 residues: CALWEIPNKKLF. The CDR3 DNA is TGTGCCTTGTGGGAGATACCGAATAAGAAACTCTTT.

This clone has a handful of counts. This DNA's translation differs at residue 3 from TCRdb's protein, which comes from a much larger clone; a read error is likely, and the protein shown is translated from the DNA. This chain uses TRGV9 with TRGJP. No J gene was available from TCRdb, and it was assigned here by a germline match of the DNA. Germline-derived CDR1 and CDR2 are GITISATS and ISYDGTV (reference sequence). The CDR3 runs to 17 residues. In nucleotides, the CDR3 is TGTGCCTCGTGGGAGGTAAAACAAGAGTTGGGCAAAAAAATCAAGGTATTT. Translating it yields CASWEVKQELGKKIKVF.

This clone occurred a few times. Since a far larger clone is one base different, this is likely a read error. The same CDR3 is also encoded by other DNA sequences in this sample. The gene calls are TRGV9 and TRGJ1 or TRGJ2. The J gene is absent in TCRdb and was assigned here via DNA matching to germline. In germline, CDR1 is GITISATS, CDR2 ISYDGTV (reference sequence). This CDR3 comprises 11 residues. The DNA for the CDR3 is TGCGCCTTGTGGGACGCGTATAAGAAACTCTTT. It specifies CALWDAYKKLF.

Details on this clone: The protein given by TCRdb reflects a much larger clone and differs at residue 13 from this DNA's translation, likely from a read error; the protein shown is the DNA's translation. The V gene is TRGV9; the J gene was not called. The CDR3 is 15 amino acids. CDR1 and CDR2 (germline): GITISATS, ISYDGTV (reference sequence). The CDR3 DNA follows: TGTGCCTTGTGGGAGGCGATACCGAATTATTATAAGGAACTCTTT. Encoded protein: CALWEAIPNYYKELF.

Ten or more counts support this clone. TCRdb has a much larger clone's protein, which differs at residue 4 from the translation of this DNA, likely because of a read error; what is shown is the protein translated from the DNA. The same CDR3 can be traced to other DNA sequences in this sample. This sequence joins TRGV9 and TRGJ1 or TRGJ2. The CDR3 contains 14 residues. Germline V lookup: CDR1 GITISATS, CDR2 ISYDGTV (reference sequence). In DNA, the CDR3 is TGTGCCTTGAGGGAGGTGCAGGGGGGGTATAAGAAACTCTTT. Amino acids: CALREVQGGYKKLF.

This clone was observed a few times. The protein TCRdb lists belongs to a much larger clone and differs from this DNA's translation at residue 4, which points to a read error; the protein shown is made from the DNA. The CDR3 coding sequence is TGTGCCTTGTTGGCCAACCGATATAAGAAACTCTTT. Its protein is CALLANRYKKLF. The V gene is TRGV9, the J gene TRGJ1 or TRGJ2. CDR3 length: 12 residues. Looked up from germline, CDR1 is GITISATS and CDR2 is ISYDGTV (reference sequence). V dropped 8 bases and J dropped 7; count of bases not matched to a gene: 11.

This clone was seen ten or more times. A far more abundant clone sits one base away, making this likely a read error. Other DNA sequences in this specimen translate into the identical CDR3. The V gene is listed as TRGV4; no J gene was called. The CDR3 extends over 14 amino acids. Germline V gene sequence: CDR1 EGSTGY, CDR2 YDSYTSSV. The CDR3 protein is CATWDGFYYYKKLF. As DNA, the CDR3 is TGTGCCACCTGGGATGGGTTCTATTATTATAAGAAACTCTTC.

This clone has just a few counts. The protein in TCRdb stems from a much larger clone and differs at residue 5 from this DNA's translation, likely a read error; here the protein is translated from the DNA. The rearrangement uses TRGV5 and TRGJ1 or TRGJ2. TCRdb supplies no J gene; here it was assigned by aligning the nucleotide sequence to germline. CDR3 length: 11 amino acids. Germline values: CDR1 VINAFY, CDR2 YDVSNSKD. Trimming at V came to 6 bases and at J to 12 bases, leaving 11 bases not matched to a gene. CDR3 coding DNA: TGTGCCACCTGGAACCGAGCGACGAAACTCTTT. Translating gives CATWNRATKLF.

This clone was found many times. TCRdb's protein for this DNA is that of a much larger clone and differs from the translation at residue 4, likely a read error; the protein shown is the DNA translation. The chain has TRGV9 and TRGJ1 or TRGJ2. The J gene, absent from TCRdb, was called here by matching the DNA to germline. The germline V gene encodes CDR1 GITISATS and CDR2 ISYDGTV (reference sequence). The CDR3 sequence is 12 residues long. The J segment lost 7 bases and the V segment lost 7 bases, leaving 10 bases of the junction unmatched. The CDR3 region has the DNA TGTGCCTTGTGTGCCAACCGATATAAGAAACTCTTT. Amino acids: CALCANRYKKLF.

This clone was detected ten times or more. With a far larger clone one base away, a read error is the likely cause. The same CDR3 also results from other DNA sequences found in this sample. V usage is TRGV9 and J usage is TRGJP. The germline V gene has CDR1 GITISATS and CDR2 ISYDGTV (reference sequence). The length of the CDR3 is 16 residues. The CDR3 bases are TGTGCTTTGTGGGACCGCCAAGAGTTGGGCAAAAAAATCAAGGTATTT. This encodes CALWDRQELGKKIKVF.

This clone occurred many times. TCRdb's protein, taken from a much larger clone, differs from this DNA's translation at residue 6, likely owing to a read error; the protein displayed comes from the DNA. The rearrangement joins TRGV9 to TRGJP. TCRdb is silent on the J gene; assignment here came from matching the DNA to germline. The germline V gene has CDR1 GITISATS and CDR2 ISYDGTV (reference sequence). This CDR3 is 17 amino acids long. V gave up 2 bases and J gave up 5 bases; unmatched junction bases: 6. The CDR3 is CALWEAHKELGKKIKVF. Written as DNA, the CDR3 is TGTGCCTTGTGGGAGGCCCATAAAGAGTTGGGCAAAAAAATCAAGGTATTT.

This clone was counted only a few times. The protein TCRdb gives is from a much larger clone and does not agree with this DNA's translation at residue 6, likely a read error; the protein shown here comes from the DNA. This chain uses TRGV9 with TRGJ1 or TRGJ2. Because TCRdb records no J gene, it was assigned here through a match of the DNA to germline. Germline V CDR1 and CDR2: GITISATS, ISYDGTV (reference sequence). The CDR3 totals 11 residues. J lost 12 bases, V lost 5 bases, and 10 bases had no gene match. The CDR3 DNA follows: TGTGCCTTGTGGGGGAGCTGTAGGAAACTCTTT. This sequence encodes CALWGSCRKLF.

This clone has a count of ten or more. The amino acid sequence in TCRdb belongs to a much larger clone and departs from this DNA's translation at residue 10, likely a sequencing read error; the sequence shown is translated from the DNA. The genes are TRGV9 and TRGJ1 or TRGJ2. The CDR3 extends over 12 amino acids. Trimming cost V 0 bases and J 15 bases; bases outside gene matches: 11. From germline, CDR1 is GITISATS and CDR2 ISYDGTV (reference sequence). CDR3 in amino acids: CALWEVQTSGLF. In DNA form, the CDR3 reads TGTGCCTTGTGGGAGGTGCAAACTTCGGGACTCTTT.

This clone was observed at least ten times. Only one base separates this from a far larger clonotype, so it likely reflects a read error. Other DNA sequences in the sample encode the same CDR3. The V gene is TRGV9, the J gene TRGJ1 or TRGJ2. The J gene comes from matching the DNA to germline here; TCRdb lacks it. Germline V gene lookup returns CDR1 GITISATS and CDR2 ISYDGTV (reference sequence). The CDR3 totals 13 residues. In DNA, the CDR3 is TGTGCCTTGTGGGGACCCTATTATTACAAGAAACTCTTT. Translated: CALWGPYYYKKLF.

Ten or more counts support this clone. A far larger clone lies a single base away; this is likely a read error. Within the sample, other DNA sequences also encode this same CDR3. CDR3 protein: CALWEGFKKLF. The CDR3 DNA reads TGTGCCCTGTGGGAGGGTTTTAAGAAACTCTTT. This rearrangement joins TRGV9 to TRGJ1 or TRGJ2. The CDR3 is 11 amino acids. Germline V gene sequence: CDR1 GITISATS, CDR2 ISYDGTV (reference sequence).